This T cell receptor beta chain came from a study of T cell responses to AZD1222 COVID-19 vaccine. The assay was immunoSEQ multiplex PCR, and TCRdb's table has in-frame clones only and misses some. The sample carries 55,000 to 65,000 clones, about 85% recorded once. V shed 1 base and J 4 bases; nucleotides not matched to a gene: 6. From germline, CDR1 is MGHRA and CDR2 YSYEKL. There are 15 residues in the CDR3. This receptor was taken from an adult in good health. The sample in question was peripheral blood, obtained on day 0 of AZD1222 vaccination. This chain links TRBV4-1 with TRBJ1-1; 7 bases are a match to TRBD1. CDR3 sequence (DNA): TGCGCCAGCAGCCAAGTAGGGGGCGCGGGCACTGAAGCTTTCTTT. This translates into CASSQVGGAGTEAFF.